This TCR beta chain came from a study of blood T cells in healthy people across ages. The CDR3 totals 19 residues. V lost 2 bases and J lost 0; bases outside the gene matches: 8. Germline assignment: CDR1 MNHEY and CDR2 SVGAGI. Sample-barcoded 5' priming and a J-beta primer mix drove a second PCR of roughly 7 to 11 cycles. TCRdb fed the 5' RACE reads into MiXCR, producing one record per CDR3 protein. This sample has about 640,000 distinct CDR3 sequences, with roughly 53% found just once. The source material was blood. The sequence was obtained from a man aged 55 to 69 in good health. The chain combines TRBV6-5 with TRBJ2-6, with 9 bases that match TRBD2. The DNA of the CDR3 is TGTGCCAGCAGTTACACGTGGACTAGCGAGGCCTCTGGGGCCAACGTCCTGACTTTC. It yields the protein CASSYTWTSEASGANVLTF.